Many counts were recorded for the clone carrying this T cell receptor beta chain. The antigen remains undetermined. These data originate in a study of regulatory T cells in long-lasting Graves disease. Time point in this sample: persistent/refractory GD, antithyroid drugs over 5 years with positive TRAb. With RNA extracted from PBMCs as input, the TCR library was made. Patients hailed from an endocrinology department in Xi'an, China. Study-level points and caveats: Tissue studied was limited to peripheral blood, excluding thyroid tissue.

The germline V gene has CDR1 SGHAT and CDR2 FQNNGV. The CDR3 is made up of 16 amino acids. Trimming removed 1 base at V and 1 base at J, with 11 bases between. Combining iRepertoire HTBI primers with Arm-PCR of CDR3 regions, the authors built TCR beta libraries. TCRdb reprocessed the multiplex PCR reads via MiXCR and lists one record per CDR3 protein. The sample carries about 340,000 distinct CDR3 sequences, about 20% recorded once. This specimen consisted of peripheral blood mononuclear cells (PBMCs), obtained when the disease was refractory, from a patient treated with antithyroid drugs. The chain links TRBV11-2 to TRBJ2-1, with D possibly called TRBD1 or TRBD2 (6 bases each). The clonotype originates from a female donor with Graves disease. CDR3 bases: TGTGCCAGCAGCTTAGCTAGGGGGGCTTCCTACAATGAGCAGTTCTTC. Translating it yields CASSLARGASYNEQFF.